This T cell receptor (beta chain) was obtained from a study of blood T cell repertoires in COVID-19. Study background: COVID-19 samples, acute and convalescent, were from the United States, Italy and Spain. PBMCs, B-cell-depleted T cells, or T cells provided the cDNA or gDNA that made up the material.

As originally analysed: Quantification of nucleated cells was approximated via reference gene primer amplification. TCRdb keeps only in-frame clones here, not all; method: immunoSEQ multiplex PCR. Clone size and the V and J calls come from that table; the DNA yielded D and trimming. The repertoire holds just over 650,000 clones, 75% to 90% seen once, with around 0.3% in the top ten. Trimming removed 0 bases from V and 7 bases from J, with 9 bases in between. The CDR3 contains 13 residues. The chain uses TRBV12-3 or TRBV12-4 and TRBJ2-5; D may be TRBD1 (5 bases). Specimen: peripheral blood. This receptor was taken from a woman aged 18-29 years with acute or convalescent COVID-19. The CDR3: CASSLAGLGTQYF. The CDR3, as DNA: TGTGCCAGCAGTTTAGCGGGGCTCGGGACCCAGTACTTC.